This paragraph covers one T cell receptor (beta chain) sequence. What it recognizes is unknown. This entry is derived from a study of T cells in tuberculosis. Whole-study context: In South Africa, adults with active tuberculosis were compared with IGRA-negative and latently infected IGRA-positive adolescents. Study results and caveats: A GMM-specific repertoire classifier reached roughly 86% accuracy, AUROC 0.90. Samples were chosen by availability of cryopreserved specimens.

Only in-frame clones appear in the TCRdb table, and some are missing; sequencing was by immunoSEQ multiplex PCR. This sample has 35,000 to 50,000 clones, with around 94% found just once. The specimen was PBMCs. This TCR was recovered from a donor aged 10-29 years with latent tuberculosis or without tuberculosis infection. Some clones in this sample may be carry-over from other donors' samples.

The CDR3 DNA follows: TGCGCCAGCAGCTTGGAGTCGCAGGCACTCACTGAAGCTTTCTTT. It is translated as CASSLESQALTEAFF. The chain is built from TRBV5-1 and TRBJ1-1; unclear D gene. The CDR3 contains 15 residues. V was cut by 0 bases and J by 4 bases, with 13 bases left in between. CDR1 is SGHRS, CDR2 YFSETQ, per germline. Looking up the rest from reference TRBV5-1 and TRBJ1-1 gives the full variable domain: KAGVTQTPRYLIKTRGQQVTLSCSPISGHRSVSWYQQTPGQGLQFLFEYFSETQRNKGNFPGRFSGRQFSNSRSEMNVSTLELGDSALYLCASSLESQALTEAFFGQGTRLTVV.